This T cell receptor (beta chain) was documented in a study of T cell repertoires in cytomegalovirus infection. Study context: Public TCR beta signatures indicated both CMV infection and matching HLA type.

This CDR3 comprises 13 residues. Between the trimmed V and J ends, which lost 3 bases and 6 bases, there was a span of 10 bases. Germline CDR1 is SGHVS and CDR2 is FNYEAQ. In regard to this clonotype: Its specificity is not known.

Study results and caveats: There were HLA-C-restricted CMV-specific TCR beta clonotypes dominating the ex vivo response.

TCRdb itself ran the reads through MiXCR, one entry per CDR3 protein. Found here are a few hundred thousand distinct CDR3 sequences, almost 40% of them singletons; the top ten hold 48%. The TCR was taken from a human donor in good health (CMV status not recorded). Some clones in this sample may be carry-over from other donors' samples. The genes are TRBV7-6 and TRBJ2-3; D is unclear. This sample comprised cultured PBMCs, obtained from culture after CMV antigen stimulation. This CDR3 reads CASSLLVMDTQYF. In DNA, the CDR3 is TGTGCCAGCAGCTTGCTAGTTATGGATACGCAGTATTTT.